Described below is a single T cell receptor (beta chain) sequence and its context. The ends lost 3 bases at V and 0 bases at J; junction bases unmatched: 7. This CDR3 spans 15 amino acids. Germline CDR1 DFQATT, CDR2 SNEGSKA (reference sequence). Assay used: immunoSEQ multiplex PCR; TCRdb lists only in-frame clones, some missing. Among some 290,000 clones listed, 90% to 95% were seen once. This record comes from a study of blood T cell repertoires in COVID-19. The sequenced material came from PBMCs or T cells enriched from blood (not recorded which). The chain carries TRBV20-1 and TRBJ2-7, with 8 nucleotides matching TRBD1. The TCR sequence derives from a woman aged 25 to 39 who had been exposed to COVID-19. CDR3 loop: CSASPTGAHSYEQYF. As DNA, the CDR3 is TGCAGTGCTAGTCCGACAGGGGCCCACTCCTACGAGCAGTACTTC.